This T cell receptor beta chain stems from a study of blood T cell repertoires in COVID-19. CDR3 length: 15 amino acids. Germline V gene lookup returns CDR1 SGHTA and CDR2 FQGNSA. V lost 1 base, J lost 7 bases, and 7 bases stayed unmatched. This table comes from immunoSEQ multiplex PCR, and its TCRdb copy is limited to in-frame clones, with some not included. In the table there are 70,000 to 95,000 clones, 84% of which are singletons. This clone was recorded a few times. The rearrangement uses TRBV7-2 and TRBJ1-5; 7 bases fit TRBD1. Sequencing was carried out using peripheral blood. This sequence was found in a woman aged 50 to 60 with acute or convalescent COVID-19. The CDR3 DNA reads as TGTGCCAGCAGCTTAGGACAGGGAGGATGGCAGCCCCAGCATTTT. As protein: CASSLGQGGWQPQHF.